Reported below is one TCR beta chain. The antigen is not known. TCR beta CDR3 region amplification was performed from RNA transcripts. First-round RT-PCR of the TCR CDR3 relied on the HTBI primer set. A single record per CDR3 protein comes from TCRdb applying MiXCR to the multiplex PCR reads. The sample records about half a million distinct CDR3 sequences, roughly a quarter being singletons. Germline CDR1 and CDR2: MGHDK and SYGVNS. The CDR3 contains 15 residues. Germline trimming cut 6 bases from V and 0 bases from J; bases unmatched to any gene: 5. The data originate from a study of T cells in Graves' hyperthyroidism and ophthalmopathy. Study-wide results and limits: Most thyroid clonotypes expanded above 0.001 were also detected in blood.

Sequenced: blood. The sequence came from a woman in her 30s with Graves' ophthalmopathy. J is TRBJ2-7 and V is TRBV25-1; 10 nucleotides agree with TRBD2. The CDR3 reads CASSGLAASSYEQYF. The CDR3 coding sequence is TGTGCCAGCAGCGGACTAGCGGCCAGCTCCTACGAGCAGTACTTC.